Below are 14 T cell receptor beta chains sequenced from a single sample in a study of tumor-infiltrating lymphocytes in primary liver carcinoma. cDNA specific to TCR beta was made from about 550 ng of total RNA, with a constant-region primer employed for priming. Each TCR beta library was derived from three nested multiplex PCR rounds that employed slightly modified ARM-PCR. TRBV1-TRBV30 forward primers and a C-beta reverse primer were used in the first two PCR rounds, which each ran for about 10 cycles. TCRdb itself ran the multiplex PCR reads through MiXCR, one entry per CDR3 protein. The sample gives about 310,000 distinct CDR3 sequences, about three fifths of which show up once; about 18% is in the top ten. Researchers drew blood RNA from unsorted whole blood and extracted germline DNA as well. The specimen was peripheral blood. Receptor source: a woman aged 25 to 39 with primary liver carcinoma and hepatitis B virus infection.

The V and J genes are TRBV28 and TRBJ2-5; D is possibly TRBD2 (6 bases). CDR1 and CDR2 from the germline V gene are MDHEN and SYDVKM. With 6 bases removed from V and 3 bases from J, the gap between germline ends came to 11 bases. This CDR3 is 13 amino acids long. DNA of the CDR3: TGTGCCAGCAGCGGGACTTTAAAAGAGACCCAGTACTTC. This gives the protein CASSGTLKETQYF.

Details on this clonotype: One end of the junction varies from germline; a read error may be responsible. The chain couples TRBV11-2 to TRBJ2-3; D gene uncertain. Germline V CDR1 and CDR2: SGHAT, FQNNGV. This CDR3 is built from 14 residues. The CDR3: CAISLERITDTQYF. DNA for the CDR3: TGTGCCATCAGCTTAGAGAGGATCACAGATACGCAGTATTTT. Looking up the rest from reference TRBV11-2 and TRBJ2-3 gives the full variable domain: EAGVAQSPRYKIIEKRQSVAFWCNPISGHATLYWYQQILGQGPKLLIQFQNNGVVDDSQLPKDRFSAERLKGVDSTLKIQPAKLEDSAVYLCAISLERITDTQYFGPGTRLTVL.

The chain uses TRBV7-9 and TRBJ2-3; 10 positions match TRBD2. This CDR3 is 16 amino acids long. Germline V lookup: CDR1 SEHNR, CDR2 FQNEAQ (reference sequence). V shed 5 bases, J shed 2 bases, and the junction held 7 bases outside the gene matches. This CDR3 is CASSLLAGDPTDTQYF. CDR3 nucleotides: TGTGCCAGCAGCCTTCTAGCGGGAGATCCCACAGATACGCAGTATTTT. The full variable domain, rest sourced from reference TRBV7-9 and TRBJ2-3, is DTGVSQNPRHKITKRGQNVTFRCDPISEHNRLYWYRQTLGQGPEFLTYFQNEAQLEKSRLLSDRFSAERPKGSFSTLEIQRTEQGDSAMYLCASSLLAGDPTDTQYFGPGTRLTVL.

V usage is TRBV5-5 and J usage is TRBJ2-5, with D tentatively TRBD1 (5 bases). This CDR3 is built from 15 residues. Germline loops: CDR1 SGHKS, CDR2 YYEKEE (reference sequence). The germline V and J ends were trimmed by 0 bases and 1 base, with 10 bases remaining between them. This CDR3 reads CASSLGGASQETQYF. The CDR3 DNA follows: TGTGCCAGCAGCTTGGGGGGCGCGTCCCAAGAGACCCAGTACTTC.

Regarding this clonotype: Mismatch with germline at one junction end may stem from a read error. The CDR3 protein is CANSLGQGTDRGYTF. CDR3 DNA: TGTGCCAACAGCTTGGGACAGGGGACGGATCGGGGCTACACCTTC. This chain links TRBV7-9 with TRBJ1-2, with 10 bases matching TRBD1. The V gene's germline CDR1 is SEHNR and CDR2 FQNEAQ (reference sequence). This CDR3 is built from 15 residues.

This clonotype was counted at least ten times. CDR3 residues: CAISVRGTGDNEQFF. The DNA for the CDR3 is TGTGCCATCAGTGTGCGTGGGACAGGGGACAATGAGCAGTTCTTC. The chain carries TRBV10-3 and TRBJ2-1; 10 positions match TRBD1. J was trimmed by 5 bases and V by 4 bases; bases with no gene match: 5. The CDR3 is 15 residues long. CDR1 and CDR2 (germline): ENHRY, SYGVKD.

This clonotype has only a few counts. The J gene is TRBJ2-1, the V gene TRBV6-5; TRBD2 might be the D (6 bases). Per germline, CDR1 MNHEY and CDR2 SVGAGI. The V end lost 4 bases, the J end lost 1 base, and 11 bases lay between the germline ends. The CDR3 has 15 amino acids. The CDR3 DNA is TGTGCCAGCAGTTTTCTTAGCGGATCCTACAATGAGCAGTTCTTC. This gives the protein CASSFLSGSYNEQFF.

This clonotype appeared many times. The chain links TRBV6-2 or TRBV6-3 to TRBJ2-1, with D possibly matching TRBD2 (6 bases). With 2 bases removed from V and 0 bases from J, the gap between germline ends came to 8 bases. Germline loops: CDR1 MNHEY, CDR2 SVGEGT. CDR3 size: 15 residues. The CDR3 sequence is CASSYVTSSYNEQFF. The CDR3 DNA reads as TGTGCCAGCAGTTACGTGACTAGCTCCTACAATGAGCAGTTCTTC.

The genes are TRBV6-1 and TRBJ2-6; D may match TRBD1 or TRBD2 (5 bases each). The CDR3 covers 16 residues. V was cut by 8 bases and J by 0 bases, with 14 bases left in between. Looked up from germline, CDR1 is MNHNS and CDR2 is SASEGT. The CDR3 spells CASGRGANSGANVLTF. The CDR3 bases are TGTGCCAGCGGTCGAGGGGCGAACTCTGGGGCCAACGTCCTGACTTTC.

This clonotype turned up a few times. This chain's CDR3 is CASSQGQGKNIQYF. The CDR3 nucleotides read TGTGCCAGCAGCCAGGGACAGGGCAAAAACATTCAGTACTTC. The chain is built from TRBV7-9 and TRBJ2-4; 9 positions agree with TRBD1. This CDR3 spans 14 amino acids. The trim removed 5 bases at V and 3 bases at J, leaving 2 bases unmatched. Germline-derived CDR1 and CDR2 are SEHNR and FQNEAQ (reference sequence). Full variable domain (remainder filled in from reference TRBV7-9 and TRBJ2-4): DTGVSQNPRHKITKRGQNVTFRCDPISEHNRLYWYRQTLGQGPEFLTYFQNEAQLEKSRLLSDRFSAERPKGSFSTLEIQRTEQGDSAMYLCASSQGQGKNIQYFGAGTRLSVL.

As regards this clonotype: A much larger clone lies one base from this, so it may be a read error. The chain employs TRBV4-2 and TRBJ1-6, with D unresolved. Germline assignment: CDR1 LGHNA and CDR2 YNFKEQ. V was cut by 0 bases and J by 9 bases, with 3 bases left in between. The CDR3 length is 12 residues. The CDR3 sequence is CASSQECSPLHF. In nucleotides, the CDR3 is TGTGCCAGCAGCCAAGAATGTTCACCCCTCCACTTT.

The chain joins TRBV12-3 or TRBV12-4 to TRBJ2-3; 11 nucleotides agree with TRBD2. V was pared by 5 bases and J by 8 bases, with 12 bases of the junction left unmatched. The CDR3 is 16 residues long. The CDR3 bases are TGTGCCAGCAGTCTTCCTAGCGGGAGGAGGGTGGGTACGCAGTATTTT. Amino acid sequence: CASSLPSGRRVGTQYF.

The chain uses TRBV24-1 and TRBJ2-2; 13 positions agree with TRBD2. This CDR3 contains 16 residues. Germline loops: CDR1 KGHDR, CDR2 SFDVKD. Trimming removed 7 bases from V and 2 bases from J; junction bases left unmatched: 3. CDR3 nucleotides: TGTGCCACCAGACGGGGACTAGCGGGAAACACCGGGGAGCTGTTTTTT. It translates to CATRRGLAGNTGELFF.

The V and J genes are TRBV6-5 and TRBJ2-3; 9 nucleotides agree with TRBD2. Looked up from germline, CDR1 is MNHEY and CDR2 is SVGAGI. V shed 7 bases and J 4 bases; nucleotides not matched to a gene: 15. This CDR3 region has 17 residues. The CDR3 here is CASNLSGGRGEPDTQYF. DNA of the CDR3: TGTGCCAGCAATCTCTCCGGCGGGAGGGGGGAACCAGATACGCAGTATTTT.